This T cell receptor (beta chain) was retrieved from a study of vaccination and CD4 T cells after COVID-19. Study-wide background: Convalescent donors totaled six males and four females, including two who were Hispanic. Stimulation of cells relied on overlapping spike peptides derived from SARS-CoV-2, HCoV-NL63, HCoV-OC43 and HCoV-229E.

In the case of this clonotype: Its antigen is as yet unknown.

Findings and caveats of the study: Detection of a median roughly 85% of reactive clones in convalescent patients was confined to the period after vaccination. The authors studied relatively few convalescent patients and analyzed no early post-infection timepoints.

The Oncomine TCR Beta short-read assay was applied to DNA of cultured CD4+ T cells. TCRdb called the PCR reads again in MiXCR, with one record for every CDR3 protein. The sample includes about 13,000 distinct CDR3 sequences, less than 35% of them seen just once. As to treatment: approximately nine-day PBMC culture with coronavirus spike peptide pools or control peptides (ViraFEST assay). Germline-derived CDR1 and CDR2 are LNHDA and SQIVND (reference sequence). Trimming shortened V by 3 bases and J by 7 bases, and 13 bases separated the two germline ends. The CDR3 consists of 13 residues. The V gene is TRBV19, the J gene TRBJ2-7; D is undetermined. Sequenced here: CD4+ T cells from blood, cultured in vitro, sampled before SARS-CoV-2 vaccination. This sequence originates from a human donor who received a COVID-19 vaccine. The CDR3 loop is CASSIMWLDEQYF. In DNA, the CDR3 is TGTGCCAGTAGTATTATGTGGTTAGATGAGCAGTACTTC.